Given below is one T cell receptor (beta chain) in context. Its target is unknown. CD8+ and CD4+ T cells from blood underwent TCR beta sequencing, which was carried out in a high-throughput format. The sample originates from a study of CD8 T cells in Susac syndrome. Study-wide points: The study admitted that it had a relatively small number of individuals in its TCR sequencing and HLA analysis.

With random hexamers, roughly 0.5 to 1 ug RNA was reverse transcribed. Amplification of TCR beta CDR3 was carried out by immunoSEQ multiplex PCR, which covered 54 Vbeta and 13 Jbeta segments. TCRdb reprocessed the immunoSEQ multiplex PCR reads with MiXCR, giving one entry per CDR3 protein. The sample includes approximately 220,000 distinct CDR3 sequences, 95% of them seen just once. Trimming cost V 2 bases and J 5 bases, with 10 bases left between them. CDR1 is SGHNT, CDR2 YYREEE, per germline (reference sequence). The CDR3 has 14 amino acids. The V gene is TRBV5-4, the J gene TRBJ2-2; no definite D call. The sequence came from a human donor with multiple sclerosis. Input material: CD4+ T cells from PBMCs. The CDR3 DNA sequence: TGTGCCAGCAGCTTTAGCTTTCTGACCGGGGAGCTGTTTTTT. Its protein product is CASSFSFLTGELFF.